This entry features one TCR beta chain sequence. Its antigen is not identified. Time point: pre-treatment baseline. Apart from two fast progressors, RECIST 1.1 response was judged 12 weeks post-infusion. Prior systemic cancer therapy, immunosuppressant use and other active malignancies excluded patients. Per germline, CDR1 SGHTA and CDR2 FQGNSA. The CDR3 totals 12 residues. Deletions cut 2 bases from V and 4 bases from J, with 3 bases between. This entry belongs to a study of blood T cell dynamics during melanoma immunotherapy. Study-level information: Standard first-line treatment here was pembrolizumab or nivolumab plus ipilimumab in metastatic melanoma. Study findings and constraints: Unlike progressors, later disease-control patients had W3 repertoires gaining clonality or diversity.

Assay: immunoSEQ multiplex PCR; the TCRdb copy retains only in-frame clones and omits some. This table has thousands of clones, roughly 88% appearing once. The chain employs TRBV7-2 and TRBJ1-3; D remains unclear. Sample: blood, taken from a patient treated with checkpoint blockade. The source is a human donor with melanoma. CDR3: CASSLQGNTIYF. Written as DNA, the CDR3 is TGTGCCAGCAGCTTACAGGGAAACACCATATATTTT.